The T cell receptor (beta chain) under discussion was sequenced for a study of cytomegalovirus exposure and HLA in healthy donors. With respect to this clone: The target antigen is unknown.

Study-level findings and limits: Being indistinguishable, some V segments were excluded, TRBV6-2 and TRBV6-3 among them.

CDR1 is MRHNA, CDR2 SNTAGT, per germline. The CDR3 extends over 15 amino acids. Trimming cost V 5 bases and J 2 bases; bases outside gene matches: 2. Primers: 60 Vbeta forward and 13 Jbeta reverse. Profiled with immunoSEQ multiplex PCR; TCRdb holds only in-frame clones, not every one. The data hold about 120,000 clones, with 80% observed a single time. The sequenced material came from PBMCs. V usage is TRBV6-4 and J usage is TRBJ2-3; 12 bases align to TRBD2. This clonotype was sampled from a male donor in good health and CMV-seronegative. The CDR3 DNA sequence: TGTGCCAGCAGTACTAGCGGGGGGAACACAGATACGCAGTATTTT. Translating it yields CASSTSGGNTDTQYF.